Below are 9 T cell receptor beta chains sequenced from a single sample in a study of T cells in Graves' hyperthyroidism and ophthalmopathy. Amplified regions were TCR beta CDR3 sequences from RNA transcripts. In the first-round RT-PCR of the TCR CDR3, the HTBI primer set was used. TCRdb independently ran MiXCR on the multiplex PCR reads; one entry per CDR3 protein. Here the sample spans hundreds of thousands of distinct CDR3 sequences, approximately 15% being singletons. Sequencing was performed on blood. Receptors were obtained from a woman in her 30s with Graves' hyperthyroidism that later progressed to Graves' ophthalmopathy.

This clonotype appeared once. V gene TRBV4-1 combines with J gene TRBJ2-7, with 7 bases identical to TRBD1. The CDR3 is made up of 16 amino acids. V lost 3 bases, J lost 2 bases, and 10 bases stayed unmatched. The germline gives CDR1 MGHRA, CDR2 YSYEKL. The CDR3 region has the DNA TGCGCCAGCAGCCACCCTGATACAGGGGCCACCTACGAGCAGTACTTC. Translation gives CASSHPDTGATYEQYF.

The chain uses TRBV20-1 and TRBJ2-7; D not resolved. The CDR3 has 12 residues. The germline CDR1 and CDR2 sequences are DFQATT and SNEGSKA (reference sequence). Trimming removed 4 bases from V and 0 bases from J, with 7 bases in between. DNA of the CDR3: TGCAGTGCTATCGAAAGCTCCTACGAGCAGTACTTC. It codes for CSAIESSYEQYF.

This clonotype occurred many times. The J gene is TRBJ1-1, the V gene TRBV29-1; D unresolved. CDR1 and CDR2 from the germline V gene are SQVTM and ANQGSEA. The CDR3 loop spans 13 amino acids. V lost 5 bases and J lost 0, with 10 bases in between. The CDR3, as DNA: TGCAGCGTTATTTTTAACATGAACACTGAAGCTTTCTTT. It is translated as CSVIFNMNTEAFF.

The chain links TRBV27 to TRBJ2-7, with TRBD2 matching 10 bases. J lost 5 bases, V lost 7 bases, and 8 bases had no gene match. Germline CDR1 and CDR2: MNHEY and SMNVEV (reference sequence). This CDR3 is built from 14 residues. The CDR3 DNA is TGTGCCAGCAAGGGGTTAGGGACTAGCGACGAGCAGTACTTC. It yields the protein CASKGLGTSDEQYF.

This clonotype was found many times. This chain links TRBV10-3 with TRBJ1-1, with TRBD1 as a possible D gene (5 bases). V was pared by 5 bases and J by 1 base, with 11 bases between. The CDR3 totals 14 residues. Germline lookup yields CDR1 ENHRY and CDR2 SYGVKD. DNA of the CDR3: TGTGCCATCAGTCCGGGACTGTCGAACACTGAAGCTTTCTTT. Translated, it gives CAISPGLSNTEAFF.

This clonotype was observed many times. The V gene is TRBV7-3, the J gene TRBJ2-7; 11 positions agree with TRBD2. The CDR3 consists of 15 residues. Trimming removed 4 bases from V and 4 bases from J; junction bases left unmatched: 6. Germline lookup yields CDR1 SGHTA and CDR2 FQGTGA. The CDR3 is CASSSKPSGRYEQYF. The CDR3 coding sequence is TGTGCCAGCAGCTCAAAACCTAGCGGGAGGTACGAGCAGTACTTC.

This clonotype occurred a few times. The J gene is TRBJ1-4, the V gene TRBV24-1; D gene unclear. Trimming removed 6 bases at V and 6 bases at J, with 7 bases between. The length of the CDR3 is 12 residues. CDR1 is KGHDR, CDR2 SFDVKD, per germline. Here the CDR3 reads CATSTGDEKLFF. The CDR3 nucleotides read TGTGCCACCAGTACCGGGGATGAAAAACTGTTTTTT.

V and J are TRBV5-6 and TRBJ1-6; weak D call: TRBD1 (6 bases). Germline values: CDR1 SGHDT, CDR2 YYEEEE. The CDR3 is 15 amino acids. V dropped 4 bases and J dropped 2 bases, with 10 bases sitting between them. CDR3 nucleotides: TGTGCCAGCAGCGGCCGGGACACCTATAATTCACCCCTCCACTTT. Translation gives CASSGRDTYNSPLHF.

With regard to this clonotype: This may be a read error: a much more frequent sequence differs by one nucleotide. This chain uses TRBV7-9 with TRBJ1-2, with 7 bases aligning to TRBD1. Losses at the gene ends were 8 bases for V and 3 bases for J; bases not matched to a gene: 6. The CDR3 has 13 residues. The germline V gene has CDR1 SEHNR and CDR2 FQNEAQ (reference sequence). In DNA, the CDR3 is TGTGCCAGCGGCCACAGGGGTGACTATGGCTACACCTTC. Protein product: CASGHRGDYGYTF.